This TCR beta chain was sequenced for a study of OX40 agonist ivuxolimab in advanced cancers. Notes on the study in general: Patients who responded partially at 0.1-3.0 mg/kg showed clonal expansion ranking among the lowest.

Trimming cost V 4 bases and J 3 bases; bases outside gene matches: 12. CDR1 is KGHSH and CDR2 is LQKENI in the germline V gene. This CDR3 is 16 amino acids long. Prior autoimmune disease or systemic immunosuppression barred patients. The assay was immunoSEQ multiplex PCR, and TCRdb's table has in-frame clones only and misses some. The sample has roughly 67,000 clones, approximately 91% seen once. Notes on this clone: The antigen is undetermined.

The gene calls are TRBV18 and TRBJ2-7, with 7 bases lining up with TRBD1. This specimen consisted of CD4+ or CD8+ T cells sorted from blood, obtained in a trial of the OX40 agonist ivuxolimab. This receptor was obtained from an adult with an advanced solid tumor such as melanoma, head and neck, liver or kidney cancer. The CDR3: CASSLEAGTEYYEQYF. The CDR3 nucleotides are TGTGCCAGCTCACTTGAAGCCGGGACAGAATACTACGAGCAGTACTTC. The variable domain in full, completed from reference TRBV18 and TRBJ2-7, reads NAGVMQNPRHLVRRRGQEARLRCSPMKGHSHVYWYRQLPEEGLKFMVYLQKENIIDESGMPKERFSAEFPKEGPSILRIQQVVRGDSAAYFCASSLEAGTEYYEQYFGPGTRLTVT.